The T cell receptor beta chain under discussion was sequenced for a study of T cell repertoires in cytomegalovirus infection. Whole-study context: HLA-B-restricted CMV epitopes that are well studied, plus recently identified HLA-C-restricted ones, were used by the study. Indications of both CMV infection and matching HLA type were provided by public TCR beta signatures. Study-wide results and caveats: In two of eight donors, the top clonotype was HLA-C-restricted CMV-specific.

This clonotype was seen repeatedly, ten times or more. Antigen unknown. Each CDR3 protein is one row after TCRdb ran MiXCR on the reads. In the table there are about a million distinct CDR3 sequences, approximately 31% of which are singletons. Germline V gives CDR1 SGHTA, CDR2 FQGNSA. Trimming removed 1 base from V and 2 bases from J; junction bases left unmatched: 7. This CDR3 spans 17 amino acids. This clonotype originated in a human donor in good health (CMV status not recorded). Some clones in this sample may be carry-over from other donors' samples. The chain links TRBV7-2 to TRBJ2-3; 9 nucleotides agree with TRBD2. Specimen: cultured CD8+ T cells from PBMCs, collected from culture after CMV antigen stimulation. The CDR3 DNA reads as TGTGCCAGCAGCTTAGGAGGGCTAGCGGGGCCCACAGATACGCAGTATTTT. This codes for CASSLGGLAGPTDTQYF.